Below, one TCR beta chain is given with its context. Antigen unknown. The primer mix had 60 Vbeta and 13 Jbeta primers. Sequenced by immunoSEQ multiplex PCR; TCRdb stores in-frame clones only, minus some. Here the sample spans around 150,000 clones, around 64% being singletons. The donors gave bone marrow, and they were healthy. The record originates from a study of cytomegalovirus exposure and HLA in healthy donors. CDR1 is SGHNT, CDR2 YYREEE, per germline (reference sequence). The V and J ends lost 5 bases and 3 bases, in that order; junction bases with no gene match: 7. There are 14 residues in the CDR3. Broader study findings: Cytomegalovirus association was listed for under 200 TCR beta chains. Researchers reportedly found TCR beta sequences accurately predicted most subjects' HLA-A and HLA-B alleles.

This rearrangement joins TRBV5-4 to TRBJ2-5, with 7 bases lining up with TRBD2. Sample: PBMCs. The clonotype comes from a woman under 40 in good health and CMV-seronegative. The CDR3 is CASRNTSVKETQYF. As DNA, the CDR3 is TGTGCCAGCAGGAACACTAGCGTAAAAGAGACCCAGTACTTC. The full variable domain, rest sourced from reference TRBV5-4 and TRBJ2-5, is ETGVTQSPTHLIKTRGQQVTLRCSSQSGHNTVSWYQQALGQGPQFIFQYYREEENGRGNFPPRFSGLQFPNYSSELNVNALELDDSALYLCASRNTSVKETQYFGPGTRLLVL.